The clone carrying this T cell receptor beta chain was counted ten times or more. The data derive from a study of T cells after yellow fever vaccination. Germline V CDR1 and CDR2: SGHAT, FQDESV (reference sequence). The CDR3 totals 14 residues. Trimming took 5 bases from V and 7 from J, leaving 17 bases between them. From the 5' RACE reads, TCRdb called clonotypes with MiXCR, one entry per CDR3 protein. The sample has about 260,000 distinct CDR3 sequences; over 3% are singletons. Source: PBMCs, taken 15 days after the yellow fever booster vaccination. This sequence originates from a man younger than 35 who received the YFV17D yellow fever vaccine. The chain couples TRBV11-1 to TRBJ1-2, with D possibly matching TRBD1 (6 bases). This CDR3 reads CASSISDSPAGYTF. The CDR3 bases are TGTGCCAGCAGCATATCGGACAGTCCGGCTGGCTACACCTTC.